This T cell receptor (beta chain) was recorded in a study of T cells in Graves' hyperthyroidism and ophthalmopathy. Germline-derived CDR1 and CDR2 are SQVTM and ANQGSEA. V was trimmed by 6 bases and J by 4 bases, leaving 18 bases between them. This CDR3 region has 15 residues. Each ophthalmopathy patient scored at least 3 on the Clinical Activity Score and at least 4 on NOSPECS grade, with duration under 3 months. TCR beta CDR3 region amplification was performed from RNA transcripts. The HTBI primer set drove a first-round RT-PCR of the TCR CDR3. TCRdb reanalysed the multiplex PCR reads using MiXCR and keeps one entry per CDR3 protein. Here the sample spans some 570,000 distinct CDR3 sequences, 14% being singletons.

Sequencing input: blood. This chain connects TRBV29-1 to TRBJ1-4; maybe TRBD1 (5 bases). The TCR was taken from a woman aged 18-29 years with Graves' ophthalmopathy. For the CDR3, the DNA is TGCAGCGTGGCTCCTACCGGGGCTCATAATGAAAAACTGTTTTTT. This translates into CSVAPTGAHNEKLFF.